This T cell receptor beta chain was sequenced during a study of cytomegalovirus exposure and HLA in healthy donors. The PCR contained 60 Vbeta and 13 Jbeta primers. Repertoires were generated with immunoSEQ multiplex PCR, while TCRdb's copy carries only in-frame clones and drops some. The data show some 150,000 clones, more than 70% seen once. The CDR3 is 17 amino acids. Germline values: CDR1 PRHDT, CDR2 FYEKMQ (reference sequence). V lost 6 bases and J lost 6; bases outside the gene matches: 15. This rearrangement joins TRBV13 to TRBJ2-2, with 8 bases fitting TRBD2. The sequenced sample was PBMCs. This receptor was obtained from a woman between 50 and 59 years old in good health and CMV-seronegative. CDR3 amino acids: CASSVNPGTRDSGELFF. DNA for the CDR3: TGTGCCAGCAGTGTCAACCCCGGGACTAGAGATTCCGGGGAGCTGTTTTTT.